The sequence of this TCR beta chain was determined in a study of CD8+ T cells in alopecia areata. Study-level background: Scalp area affected, as a percentage, set the severity score of treated patients.

This clone was detected a few times. Its antigen is not identified. Points from the study as a whole: Both scalp clonality and the expanded CD8+ clones among the top 100 showed a significant decrease with tofacitinib.

Treatment denoted: oral pan-JAK inhibitor, 5-10 mg twice daily. Alopecia areata patients provided lesional scalp punch biopsies and peripheral blood, both collected for the study. RNA extraction and reverse transcription yielded cDNA as sequencing template. The method was immunoSEQ multiplex PCR; TCRdb's version includes in-frame clones alone and lacks a portion of them. The data contain about 74,000 clones, roughly 28% of them singletons. The V and J ends lost 1 base and 6 bases respectively, with 12 bases between them. Germline values: CDR1 SNHLY, CDR2 FYNNEI. The CDR3 extends over 14 amino acids. This TCR came from a human donor with alopecia areata. J is TRBJ1-1 and V is TRBV2; D remains unclear. The sample in question was CD8+ T cells sorted from blood, obtained at week 4, from a patient treated with tofacitinib. The CDR3 sequence: CASSEGRRSPEAFF. CDR3 coding DNA: TGTGCCAGCAGTGAAGGGCGGCGGAGCCCTGAAGCTTTCTTT.